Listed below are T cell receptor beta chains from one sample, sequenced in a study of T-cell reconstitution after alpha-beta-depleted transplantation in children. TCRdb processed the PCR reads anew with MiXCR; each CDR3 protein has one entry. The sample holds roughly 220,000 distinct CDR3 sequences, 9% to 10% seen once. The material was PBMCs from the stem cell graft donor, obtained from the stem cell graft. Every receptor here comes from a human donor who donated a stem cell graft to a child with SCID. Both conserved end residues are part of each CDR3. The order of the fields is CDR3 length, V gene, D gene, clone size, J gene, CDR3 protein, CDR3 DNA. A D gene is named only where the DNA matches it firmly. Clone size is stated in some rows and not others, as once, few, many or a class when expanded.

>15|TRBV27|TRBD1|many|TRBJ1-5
CASSLGTGSYQPQHF
TGTGCCAGCAGTTTGGGGACAGGGAGCTATCAGCCCCAGCATTTT
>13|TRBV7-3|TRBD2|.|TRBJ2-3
CASSQTSGVVQYF
TGTGCCAGCAGTCAAACTAGCGGGGTGGTGCAGTATTTT
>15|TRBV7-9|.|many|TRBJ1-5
CASSLGGGEEQPQHF
TGTGCCAGCAGCTTAGGGGGAGGGGAGGAGCAGCCCCAGCATTTT
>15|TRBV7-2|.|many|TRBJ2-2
CASSWDSFTAGELFF
TGTGCCAGCAGCTGGGACTCCTTTACGGCCGGGGAGCTGTTTTTT
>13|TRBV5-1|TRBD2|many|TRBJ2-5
CASRQGLAETQYF
TGCGCCAGCAGACAGGGACTAGCGGAGACCCAGTACTTC
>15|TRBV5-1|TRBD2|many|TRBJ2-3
CASSLEASGGSTQYF
TGCGCCAGCAGCTTGGAAGCCAGCGGGGGGAGTACGCAGTATTTT
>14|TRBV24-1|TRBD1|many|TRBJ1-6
CATIRTGDASPLHF
TGTGCCACCATCCGGACAGGGGATGCTTCACCCCTCCACTTT
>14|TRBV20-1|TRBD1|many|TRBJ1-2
CSATGTGDHYGYTF
TGCAGTGCTACTGGGACAGGGGACCACTATGGCTACACCTTC
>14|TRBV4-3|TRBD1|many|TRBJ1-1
CASSQVDRAGEAFF
TGCGCCAGCAGCCAAGTGGACAGGGCTGGGGAAGCTTTCTTT
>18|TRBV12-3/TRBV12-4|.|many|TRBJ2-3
CASSSGTSFPPSTDTQYF
TGTGCCAGCAGTTCAGGAACTAGCTTCCCCCCTAGCACAGATACGCAGTATTTT
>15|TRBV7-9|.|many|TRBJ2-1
CASSSNRDGYNEQFF
TGTGCCAGCAGCTCAAACCGGGACGGTTACAATGAGCAGTTCTTC
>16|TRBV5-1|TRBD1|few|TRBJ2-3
CASSLMGDSFSDTQYF
TGCGCCAGCAGCTTGATGGGGGACAGCTTTTCAGATACGCAGTATTTT
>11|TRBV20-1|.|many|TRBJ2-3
CSARRGDTQYF
TGCAGTGCTAGACGCGGCGATACGCAGTATTTT
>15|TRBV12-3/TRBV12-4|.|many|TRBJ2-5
CASSHRTVQRETQYF
TGTGCCAGCAGCCACCGGACGGTCCAACGGGAGACCCAGTACTTC
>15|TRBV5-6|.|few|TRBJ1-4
CASSLVKGGNEKLFF
TGTGCCAGCAGCTTGGTCAAGGGGGGGAATGAAAAACTGTTTTTT
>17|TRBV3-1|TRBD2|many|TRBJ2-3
CASSQVSGGRSTDTQYF
TGTGCCAGCAGCCAAGTAAGCGGGGGCCGCAGCACAGATACGCAGTATTTT
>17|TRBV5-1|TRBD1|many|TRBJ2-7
CASSLRIARTGGYEQYF
TGCGCCAGCAGCTTGAGGATTGCGAGGACAGGGGGCTACGAGCAGTACTTC
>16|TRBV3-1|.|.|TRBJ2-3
CASSQVMDSPSWTQYF
TGTGCCAGCAGCCAAGTCATGGACAGCCCGAGTTGGACGCAGTATTTT
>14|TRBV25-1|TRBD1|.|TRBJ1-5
CASSGDRGDRPQHF
TGTGCCAGCAGTGGAGACAGGGGGGATAGGCCCCAGCATTTT
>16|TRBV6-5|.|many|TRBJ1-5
CASSYSRQNSNQPQHF
TGTGCCAGCAGTTACTCGAGACAGAATAGCAATCAGCCCCAGCATTTT
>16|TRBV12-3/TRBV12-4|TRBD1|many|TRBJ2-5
CASSLLQGAYQETQYF
TGTGCCAGCAGTTTATTACAGGGGGCTTACCAAGAGACCCAGTACTTC